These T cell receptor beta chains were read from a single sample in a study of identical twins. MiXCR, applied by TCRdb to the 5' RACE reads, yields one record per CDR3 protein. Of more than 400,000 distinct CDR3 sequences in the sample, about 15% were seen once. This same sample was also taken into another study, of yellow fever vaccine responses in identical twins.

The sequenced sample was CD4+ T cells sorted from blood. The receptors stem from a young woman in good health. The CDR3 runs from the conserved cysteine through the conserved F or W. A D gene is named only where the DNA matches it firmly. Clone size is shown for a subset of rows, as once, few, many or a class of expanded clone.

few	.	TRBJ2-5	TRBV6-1	TGTGCCAGCAGTCCCGGGACTCCCCCACAGGCCCAGTACTTC	CASSPGTPPQAQYF
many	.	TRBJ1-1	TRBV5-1	TGCGCCAGCAGCCCCGGCGGGGAGGGCACTGAAGCTTTCTTT	CASSPGGEGTEAFF
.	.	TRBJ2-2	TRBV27	TGTGCCAGCACAACGAACACCGGGGAGCTGTTTTTT	CASTTNTGELFF
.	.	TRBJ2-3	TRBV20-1	TGCAGTGCTCCGGACAGCACAGATACGCAGTATTTT	CSAPDSTDTQYF
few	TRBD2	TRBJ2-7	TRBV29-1	TGCAGCGCTATACTAGCGGGAGGGCCCTACGAGCAGTACTTC	CSAILAGGPYEQYF
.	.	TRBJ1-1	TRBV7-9	TGTGCCAGCAGCCCCATGGGGACTCAGCCCTCAAAAGCTTTCTTT	CASSPMGTQPSKAFF
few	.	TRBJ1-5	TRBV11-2	TGTGCCAGCAGCTTATCTAACTCTCAGGTCTTACCCCAGCATTTT	CASSLSNSQVLPQHF
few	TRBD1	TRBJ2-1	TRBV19	TGTGCCTCCCAAGACAGGGGAACGTACAATGAGCAGTTCTTC	CASQDRGTYNEQFF
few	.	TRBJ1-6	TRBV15	TGTGCCACCAGCAGAGATCCAGGGTCCAATTCACCCCTCCACTTT	CATSRDPGSNSPLHF
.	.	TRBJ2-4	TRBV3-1	TGTGCCAGCAGCCAGACAACAGCGCAGCTAGCCAAAAACATTCAGTACTTC	CASSQTTAQLAKNIQYF
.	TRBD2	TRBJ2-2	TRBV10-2	TGCGCCAGCAGTGCCCCCGCGGCAGGGAGGGGCACCGGGGAGCTGTTTTTT	CASSAPAAGRGTGELFF
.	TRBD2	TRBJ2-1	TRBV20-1	TGCTGTGCTACGGGACTAGCGGGGGGGCCGGGGTACAATGAGCAGTTCTTC	CCATGLAGGPGYNEQFF
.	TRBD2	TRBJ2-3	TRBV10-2	TGCGCCAGCAGAATTCAAGCGGGGGGCACGGATACGCAGTATTTT	CASRIQAGGTDTQYF
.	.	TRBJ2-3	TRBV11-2	TGTGCCAGCAGCTTCCAACTAGTAATTGGAGATACGCAGTATTTT	CASSFQLVIGDTQYF
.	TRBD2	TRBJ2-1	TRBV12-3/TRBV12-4	TGTGCCAGCAGTTTGGAACACTTTGGTAGCGGGAGTTCCTACAATGAGCAGTTCTTC	CASSLEHFGSGSSYNEQFF
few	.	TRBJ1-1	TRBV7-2	TGTGCCAGCAGCGTGTTCAGGGCGCGGAGTGAAGCTTTCTTT	CASSVFRARSEAFF
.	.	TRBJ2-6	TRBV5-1	TGCGCCAGCAGCCCCACCACAGGACTCAGCTCTGGGGCCAACGTCCTGACTTTC	CASSPTTGLSSGANVLTF
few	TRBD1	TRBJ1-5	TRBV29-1	TGCAGCGTCTCGGGACAGGGGGCGCAAGGCAATCAGCCCCAGCATTTT	CSVSGQGAQGNQPQHF
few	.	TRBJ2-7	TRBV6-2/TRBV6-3	TGTGCCAGCAGTTCTCCTGACAAAAGCTCCTACGAGCAGTACTTC	CASSSPDKSSYEQYF
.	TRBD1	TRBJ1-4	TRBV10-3	TGTGCCATCAGTCCGACAGGGCGGAATGAAAAACTGTTTTTT	CAISPTGRNEKLFF
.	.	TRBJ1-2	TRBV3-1	TGTGCCAGCAGCCAAGATCCGGGAGGGAACTATGGCTACACCTTC	CASSQDPGGNYGYTF
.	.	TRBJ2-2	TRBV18	TGTGCCACCCATTCCCAGGCTACCGGGGAGCTGTTTTTT	CATHSQATGELFF
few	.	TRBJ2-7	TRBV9	TGTGCCAGCAGCAGAGATCCTAGCAGCTCCTACGAGCAGTACTTC	CASSRDPSSSYEQYF